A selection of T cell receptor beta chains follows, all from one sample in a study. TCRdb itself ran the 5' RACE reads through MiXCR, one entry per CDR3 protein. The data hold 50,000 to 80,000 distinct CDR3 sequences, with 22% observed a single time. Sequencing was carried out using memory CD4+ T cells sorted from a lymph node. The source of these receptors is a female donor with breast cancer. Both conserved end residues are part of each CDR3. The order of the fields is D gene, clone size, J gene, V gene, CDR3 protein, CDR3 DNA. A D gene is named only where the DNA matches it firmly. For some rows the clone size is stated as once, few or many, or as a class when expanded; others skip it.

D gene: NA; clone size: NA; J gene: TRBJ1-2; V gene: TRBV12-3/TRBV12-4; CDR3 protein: CASSSRRGRTGYTF; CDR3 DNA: TGTGCCAGCAGTTCCCGAAGGGGAAGAACTGGCTACACCTTC
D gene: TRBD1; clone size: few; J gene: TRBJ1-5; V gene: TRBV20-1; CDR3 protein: CSARDLRTGEAQPQHF; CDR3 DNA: TGCAGTGCTAGAGATCTGAGGACAGGGGAGGCTCAGCCCCAGCATTTT
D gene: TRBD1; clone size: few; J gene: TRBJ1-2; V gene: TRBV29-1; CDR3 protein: CSGDTGAYGYTF; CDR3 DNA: TGCAGCGGGGACACAGGGGCCTATGGCTACACCTTC
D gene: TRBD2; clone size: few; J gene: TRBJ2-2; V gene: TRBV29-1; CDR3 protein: CSSTGLAGGQGGGELFF; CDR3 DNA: TGCAGCTCCACAGGACTAGCGGGAGGGCAGGGGGGCGGGGAGCTGTTTTTT
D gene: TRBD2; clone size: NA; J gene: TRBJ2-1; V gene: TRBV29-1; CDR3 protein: CSVDGTSGRLRSYNEQFF; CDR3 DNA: TGCAGCGTTGATGGGACTAGCGGGAGGCTCCGCTCCTACAATGAGCAGTTCTTC
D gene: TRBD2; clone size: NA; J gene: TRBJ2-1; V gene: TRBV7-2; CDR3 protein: CASSLGTSGSDGQFF; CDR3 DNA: TGTGCCAGCAGCTTAGGGACTAGCGGGAGCGATGGGCAGTTCTTC
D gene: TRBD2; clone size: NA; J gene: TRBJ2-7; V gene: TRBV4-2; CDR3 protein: CASSLGGSSYEQCF; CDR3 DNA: TGTGCCAGCAGCCTGGGCGGGAGCTCCTACGAGCAGTGCTTC
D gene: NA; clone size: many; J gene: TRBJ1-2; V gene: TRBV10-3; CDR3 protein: CAISESEGYTF; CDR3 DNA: TGTGCCATCAGTGAGTCAGAGGGCTACACCTTC
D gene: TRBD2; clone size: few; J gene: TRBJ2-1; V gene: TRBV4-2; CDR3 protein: CASSQSGSMNNEQFF; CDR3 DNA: TGTGCCAGCAGCCAAAGCGGGAGTATGAACAATGAGCAGTTCTTC
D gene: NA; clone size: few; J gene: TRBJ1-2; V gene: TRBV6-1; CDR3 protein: CASQGVSGYTF; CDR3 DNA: TGTGCCAGCCAAGGAGTGAGTGGCTACACCTTC
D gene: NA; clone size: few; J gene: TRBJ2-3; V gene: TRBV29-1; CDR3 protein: CSVELDRLRVTDTQYF; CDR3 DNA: TGCAGCGTTGAACTTGACCGATTAAGGGTCACAGATACGCAGTATTTT
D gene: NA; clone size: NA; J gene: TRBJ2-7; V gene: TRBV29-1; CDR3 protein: CSAGGTHYEQYF; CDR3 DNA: TGCAGCGCTGGAGGGACACACTACGAGCAGTACTTC
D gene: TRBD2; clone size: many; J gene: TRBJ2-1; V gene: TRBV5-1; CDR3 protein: CASRPTSGLADNEQFF; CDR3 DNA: TGCGCCAGCAGACCAACTAGCGGGTTAGCTGACAATGAGCAGTTCTTC
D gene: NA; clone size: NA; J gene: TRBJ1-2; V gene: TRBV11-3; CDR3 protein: CASSSEGTLNFDSNYGYTF; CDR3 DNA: TGTGCCAGCAGCTCAGAGGGGACGCTCAACTTTGACTCTAACTATGGCTACACCTTC
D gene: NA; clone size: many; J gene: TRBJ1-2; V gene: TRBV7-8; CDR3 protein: CASSLARTADYGYTF; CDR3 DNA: TGTGCCAGCAGCTTAGCTAGGACAGCCGACTATGGCTACACCTTC
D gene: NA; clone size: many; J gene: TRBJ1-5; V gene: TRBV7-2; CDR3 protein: CASSLGMAGASGNQPQHF; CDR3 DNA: TGTGCCAGCAGCTTAGGGATGGCGGGGGCCAGCGGCAATCAGCCCCAGCATTTT
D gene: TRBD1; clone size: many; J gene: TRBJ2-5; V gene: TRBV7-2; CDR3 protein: CASSLGQGEETQYF; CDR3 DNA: TGTGCCAGCAGCCTCGGACAGGGGGAAGAGACCCAGTACTTC
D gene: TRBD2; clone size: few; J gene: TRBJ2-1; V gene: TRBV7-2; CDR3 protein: CASSYSGGVYNEQFF; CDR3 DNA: TGTGCCAGCAGCTATAGCGGGGGGGTTTACAATGAGCAGTTCTTC
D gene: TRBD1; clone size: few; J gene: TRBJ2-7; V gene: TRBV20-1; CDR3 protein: CSATLLAGTGTDEQYF; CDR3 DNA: TGCAGTGCTACACTACTGGCCGGGACAGGGACCGACGAGCAGTACTTC
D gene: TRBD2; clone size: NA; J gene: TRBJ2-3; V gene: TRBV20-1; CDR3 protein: CSARPGLATDTQYF; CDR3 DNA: TGCAGTGCTCGCCCGGGACTAGCGACAGATACGCAGTATTTT
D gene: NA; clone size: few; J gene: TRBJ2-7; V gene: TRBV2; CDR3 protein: CASSESDEQYF; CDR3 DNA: TGTGCCAGCAGTGAAAGCGACGAGCAGTACTTC
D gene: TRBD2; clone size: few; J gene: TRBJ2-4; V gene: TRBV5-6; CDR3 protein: CASSTVTEGLAGGQYF; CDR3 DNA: TGTGCCAGCAGCACTGTGACAGAAGGTCTAGCGGGGGGTCAGTACTTC
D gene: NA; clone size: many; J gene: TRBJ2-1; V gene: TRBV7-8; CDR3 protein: CASSSVLEVDNEQFF; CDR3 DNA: TGTGCCAGCAGTTCGGTCCTGGAGGTCGACAATGAGCAGTTCTTC
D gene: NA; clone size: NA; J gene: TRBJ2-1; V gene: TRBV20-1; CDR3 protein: CSARAFGPIVINEQFF; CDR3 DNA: TGCAGTGCTAGGGCCTTCGGGCCTATTGTAATCAATGAGCAGTTCTTC
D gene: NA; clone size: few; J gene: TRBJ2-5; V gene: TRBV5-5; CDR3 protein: CASSFWQEETQYF; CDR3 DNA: TGTGCCAGCAGCTTCTGGCAGGAAGAGACCCAGTACTTC
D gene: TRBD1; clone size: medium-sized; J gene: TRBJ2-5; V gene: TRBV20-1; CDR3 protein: CSASRGQVPQYF; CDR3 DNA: TGCAGTGCTAGTCGGGGACAGGTTCCCCAGTACTTC
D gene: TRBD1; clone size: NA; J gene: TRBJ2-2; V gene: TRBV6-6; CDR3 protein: CASSYSDRGRTGELFF; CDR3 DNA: TGTGCCAGCAGTTACTCGGACAGGGGGCGCACCGGGGAGCTGTTTTTT
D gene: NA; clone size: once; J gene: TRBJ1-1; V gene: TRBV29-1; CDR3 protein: CSVQGTPNTEAFF; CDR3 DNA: TGCAGCGTACAGGGTACACCGAACACTGAAGCTTTCTTT
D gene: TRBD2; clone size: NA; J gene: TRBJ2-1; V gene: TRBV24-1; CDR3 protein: CATSDSWEREEAAEQFF; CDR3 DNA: TGTGCCACCAGTGATTCCTGGGAGCGGGAGGAGGCGGCTGAGCAGTTCTTC
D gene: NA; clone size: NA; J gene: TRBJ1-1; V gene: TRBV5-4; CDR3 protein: CASSSPGHKNTEAFF; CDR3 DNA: TGTGCCAGCAGTTCCCCCGGACACAAGAACACTGAAGCTTTCTTT
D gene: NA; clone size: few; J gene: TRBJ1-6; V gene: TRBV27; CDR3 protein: CASRPGSSYNSPLHF; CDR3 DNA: TGTGCCAGCAGACCAGGGAGCTCCTATAATTCACCCCTCCACTTT
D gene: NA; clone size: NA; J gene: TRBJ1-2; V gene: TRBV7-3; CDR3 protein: CASSPGQGRGHYGYTF; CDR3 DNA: TGTGCCAGCAGCCCCGGGCAGGGAAGGGGCCACTATGGCTACACCTTC
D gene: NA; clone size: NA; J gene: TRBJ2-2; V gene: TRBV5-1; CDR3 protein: CASSSQGNTGELFF; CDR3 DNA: TGCGCCAGCAGCTCACAGGGGAACACCGGGGAGCTGTTTTTT
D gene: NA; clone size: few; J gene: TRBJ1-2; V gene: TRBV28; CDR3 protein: CASSLMLGGNYGYTF; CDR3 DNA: TGTGCCAGCTCCCTTATGCTAGGGGGAAACTATGGCTACACCTTC
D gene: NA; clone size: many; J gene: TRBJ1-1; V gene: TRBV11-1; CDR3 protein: CASSLWMGSTEAFF; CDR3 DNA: TGTGCCAGCAGCCTATGGATGGGGAGCACTGAAGCTTTCTTT
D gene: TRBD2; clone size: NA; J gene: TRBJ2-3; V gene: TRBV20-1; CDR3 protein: CSARPTSIDTQYF; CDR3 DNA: TGCAGTGCTAGACCGACTAGCATAGATACGCAGTATTTT
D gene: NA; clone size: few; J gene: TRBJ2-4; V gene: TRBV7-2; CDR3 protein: CASSLPGQMKNIQYF; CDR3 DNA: TGTGCCAGCAGCTTACCCGGACAGATGAAAAACATTCAGTACTTC